The 25 T cell receptor beta chains below all came from one sample that was sequenced in a study of beta chain features in type 1 diabetes. The study reverse transcribed the entire isolated RNA, so it sequenced expressed TCRB transcripts. The table came from immunoSEQ multiplex PCR; TCRdb's copy has only in-frame clones and leaves some out. The table includes hundreds of thousands of clones, about 15% detected once. The sequenced material came from central memory CD4+ T cells from blood. The receptors were gathered from a man under 40 in good health.

In this sample, this clone turned up many times. V usage is TRBV28 and J usage is TRBJ2-4, with 10 bases fitting TRBD2. The CDR3 contains 14 residues. The J segment lost 8 bases and the V segment lost 5 bases, leaving 6 bases of the junction unmatched. Germline CDR1 and CDR2: MDHEN and SYDVKM. CDR3 coding DNA: TGTGCCAGCAGTGTAGCGGGGGGCCAGTACATTCAGTACTTC. This codes for CASSVAGGQYIQYF.

This rearrangement joins TRBV23-1 to TRBJ2-7; 7 bases map to TRBD1. TRBV23-1 is an ORF; its function is uncertain. The V and J ends lost 3 bases and 6 bases, in that order; junction bases with no gene match: 17. The length of the CDR3 is 17 residues. This CDR3 reads CASSHTLRQQGNSEQYV. CDR3 sequence (DNA): TGCGCCAGCAGTCATACTCTCCGTCAACAGGGGAATAGCGAGCAGTACGTC.

This clone came up a few times. The gene calls are TRBV7-2 and TRBJ2-3; weak D call: TRBD1 (7 bases). Germline V CDR1 and CDR2: SGHTA, FQGNSA. Trimming left V 5 bases short and J 1 base short, with 16 bases between. There are 16 residues in the CDR3. The CDR3 spells CASSPRAGGRTDTQYF. CDR3 in DNA: TGTGCCAGCAGCCCCCGGGCAGGGGGGCGCACAGATACGCAGTATTTT.

This clone was counted a few times. The V gene is TRBV5-6, the J gene TRBJ1-2; 7 bases match TRBD1. CDR1 and CDR2 (germline): SGHDT, YYEEEE. This CDR3 comprises 14 residues. Trimming cost V 4 bases and J 0 bases; bases outside gene matches: 3. Here the CDR3 DNA reads TGTGCCAGCAGCCGACAGGGCACTAACTATGGCTACACCTTC. Its translation: CASSRQGTNYGYTF. Complete variable domain (other parts from reference TRBV5-6 and TRBJ1-2): DAGVTQSPTHLIKTRGQQVTLRCSPKSGHDTVSWYQQALGQGPQFIFQYYEEEERQRGNFPDRFSGHQFPNYSSELNVNALLLGDSALYLCASSRQGTNYGYTFGSGTRLTVV.

The chain carries TRBV7-9 and TRBJ2-2; 8 bases are a match to TRBD1. The CDR3 length is 15 residues. Trimming at V came to 5 bases and at J to 4 bases, leaving 6 bases not matched to a gene. Germline V gene data show CDR1 as SEHNR and CDR2 as FQNEAQ (reference sequence). The CDR3, as DNA: TGTGCCAGCAGCCATCGACAGGGGTTCACCGGGGAGCTGTTTTTT. Residues: CASSHRQGFTGELFF. The whole variable domain, remainder taken from reference TRBV7-9 and TRBJ2-2, is DTGVSQNPRHKITKRGQNVTFRCDPISEHNRLYWYRQTLGQGPEFLTYFQNEAQLEKSRLLSDRFSAERPKGSFSTLEIQRTEQGDSAMYLCASSHRQGFTGELFFGEGSRLTVL.

The table lists this clone with a few counts. The genes are TRBV15 and TRBJ1-3; maybe TRBD1 (5 bases). The V gene's germline CDR1 is LNHNV and CDR2 YYDKDF (reference sequence). With 2 bases removed from V and 0 bases from J, the gap between germline ends came to 8 bases. This CDR3 contains 15 residues. CDR3 nucleotide sequence: TGTGCCACCAGCAGAAACAGGTTCTCTGGAAACACCATATATTTT. This gives the protein CATSRNRFSGNTIYF. The full variable domain, in which reference TRBV15 and TRBJ1-3 provide the parts outside the CDR3, is DAMVIQNPRYQVTQFGKPVTLSCSQTLNHNVMYWYQQKSSQAPKLLFHYYDKDFNNEADTPDNFQSRRPNTSFCFLDIRSPGLGDTAMYLCATSRNRFSGNTIYFGEGSWLTVV.

This clone has only a few counts. The genes are TRBV10-3 and TRBJ2-3; D might be TRBD1 (6 bases). The CDR3 runs to 17 residues. Germline V gene lookup returns CDR1 ENHRY and CDR2 SYGVKD. Trimming pared 0 bases from V and 4 bases from J, leaving 17 bases between. This CDR3 reads CAISESTGANRADTQYF. For the CDR3, the DNA is TGTGCCATCAGTGAGTCGACAGGCGCAAATCGGGCAGATACGCAGTATTTT.

A few counts support this clone. The genes are TRBV18 and TRBJ1-5; D might be TRBD1 (5 bases). Trimming shortened V by 6 bases and J by 3 bases, and 15 bases separated the two germline ends. This CDR3 has 15 amino acids. Germline CDR1 KGHSH, CDR2 LQKENI. The CDR3 coding sequence is TGTGCCAGCTCGCCAAATCGGGGCCTCAATCAGCCCCAGCATTTT. Protein product: CASSPNRGLNQPQHF.

The table lists this clone with a few counts. This sequence joins TRBV2 and TRBJ2-1; TRBD2 matches at 8 bases. With 6 bases clipped from V and 6 bases from J, the junction kept 10 bases outside the gene matches. The germline V gene has CDR1 SNHLY and CDR2 FYNNEI. CDR3 length equals 15 residues. CDR3 protein: CASSPAGGRGNEQFF. The CDR3 DNA follows: TGTGCCAGCAGCCCCGCGGGGGGCCGTGGCAATGAGCAGTTCTTC.

This clone was observed a few times. The V and J genes are TRBV7-2 and TRBJ2-3; 9 positions match TRBD2. The CDR3 extends over 14 amino acids. Germline V gene data show CDR1 as SGHTA and CDR2 as FQGNSA. With 4 bases clipped from V and 4 bases from J, the junction kept 3 bases outside the gene matches. This chain's CDR3 is CASSSGTSPDTQYF. The DNA for the CDR3 is TGTGCCAGCAGCTCCGGGACTAGCCCAGATACGCAGTATTTT.

The chain employs TRBV6-1 and TRBJ2-7; no clear D. The V end lost 6 bases, the J end lost 1 base, and 10 bases lay between the germline ends. This CDR3 region has 13 residues. The V gene's germline CDR1 is MNHNS and CDR2 SASEGT. The CDR3 DNA is TGTGCCAGCAGCCTCTACCCATCCTACGAGCAGTACGTC. Encoded protein: CASSLYPSYEQYV.

The chain recombines TRBV11-3 with TRBJ2-3; unclear D gene. The CDR3 is made up of 13 amino acids. CDR1 and CDR2 (germline): SGHNT, YENEEA. Deletions cut 1 base from V and 4 bases from J, with 6 bases between. The CDR3 protein is CASSLALSDTQYF. Here the CDR3 DNA reads TGTGCCAGCAGCTTAGCGCTCTCAGATACGCAGTATTTT.

This chain connects TRBV6-5 to TRBJ2-5; D is possibly TRBD1 or TRBD2 (6 bases each). CDR3 length: 12 amino acids. V shed 6 bases and J shed 7 bases, with 12 bases lying between them. In germline, CDR1 is MNHEY, CDR2 SVGAGI. CDR3 bases: TGTGCCAGCAGCCCCGAGGGGGGGACCCAGTACTTC. Translation gives CASSPEGGTQYF.

This clone was counted a few times. The chain has TRBV4-3 and TRBJ2-1, with 9 nucleotides matching TRBD2. CDR1 LGHNA and CDR2 YSLEER come from the germline V gene. This CDR3 has 16 amino acids. The V gene end was trimmed by 1 base and the J gene end by 3 bases; junction bases not matched to a gene: 4. The CDR3 DNA is TGCGCCAGCAGCCAAGGAAGGACTAGCGTCTACAATGAGCAGTTCTTC. It encodes CASSQGRTSVYNEQFF.

The chain combines TRBV5-1 with TRBJ2-5; perhaps D is TRBD1 or TRBD2 (5 bases each). This CDR3 has 14 residues. The V and J ends lost 5 bases and 4 bases respectively, with 15 bases between them. Germline V CDR1 and CDR2: SGHRS, YFSETQ. CDR3 in amino acids: CASSQAGGGETQYF. The CDR3 DNA sequence: TGCGCCAGCAGTCAAGCAGGTGGGGGAGAGACCCAGTACTTC.

The rearrangement links TRBV5-5 to TRBJ2-5, with 12 nucleotides matching TRBD2. J was trimmed by 2 bases and V by 4 bases; bases with no gene match: 3. Germline assignment: CDR1 SGHKS and CDR2 YYEKEE (reference sequence). This CDR3 is built from 15 residues. The CDR3 spells CASSPGTSGQETQYF. CDR3 nucleotides: TGTGCCAGCAGCCCTGGGACTAGCGGGCAAGAGACCCAGTACTTC.

The chain joins TRBV20-1 to TRBJ2-3; D is unclear. This CDR3 has 10 amino acids. Germline loops: CDR1 DFQATT, CDR2 SNEGSKA (reference sequence). Trimming left V 3 bases short and J 8 bases short, with 6 bases between. The DNA for the CDR3 is TGCAGTGCTAGTTCGGGTACGCAGTATTTT. It is translated as CSASSGTQYF.

This rearrangement joins TRBV6-1 to TRBJ2-7, with 8 bases aligning to TRBD1. The germline V gene encodes CDR1 MNHNS and CDR2 SASEGT. J gave up 5 bases and V 8 bases, and 8 bases lay outside the gene matches. CDR3 length: 13 amino acids. CDR3 sequence reads: CASLNRGSNEQYV. The DNA for the CDR3 is TGTGCCAGCCTGAACAGGGGGTCTAACGAGCAGTACGTC.

The chain recombines TRBV19 with TRBJ2-5; 10 bases align to TRBD2. Unmatched junction bases numbered 11, after V lost 0 bases and J lost 4 bases. The CDR3 consists of 18 residues. The V gene's germline CDR1 is LNHDA and CDR2 SQIVND (reference sequence). The CDR3 region is CASSIDLWASGSGETQYF. CDR3 in DNA: TGTGCCAGTAGTATAGATCTATGGGCTAGCGGGAGCGGAGAGACCCAGTACTTC.

This clone appeared many times. This chain connects TRBV7-2 to TRBJ1-2, with D uncertain. CDR1 SGHTA and CDR2 FQGNSA come from the germline V gene. The CDR3 contains 12 residues. The V gene lost 3 bases and the J gene lost 7 bases, with 9 bases spanning the gap. CDR3 in amino acids: CASSFPRLGYTF. CDR3 DNA: TGTGCCAGCAGCTTTCCCCGCCTTGGCTACACCTTC.

J is TRBJ2-4 and V is TRBV28, with unresolved D. The germline gives CDR1 MDHEN, CDR2 SYDVKM. The ends were cut back, 4 bases at V and 0 bases at J, with 13 bases in the middle. The CDR3 is 16 amino acids. The CDR3 coding sequence is TGTGCCAGCAGTTCACAAACCGCTAAAGCCAAAAACATTCAGTACTTC. Its protein product is CASSSQTAKAKNIQYF. The whole variable domain, filled in from reference TRBV28 and TRBJ2-4, reads DVKVTQSSRYLVKRTGEKVFLECVQDMDHENMFWYRQDPGLGLRLIYFSYDVKMKEKGDIPEGYSVSREKKERFSLILESASTNQTSMYLCASSSQTAKAKNIQYFGAGTRLSVL.

The chain uses TRBV5-1 and TRBJ2-7; possible D gene TRBD1, 5 bases. The V end lost 0 bases, the J end lost 6 bases, and 10 bases lay between the germline ends. The CDR3 loop spans 13 amino acids. CDR1 is SGHRS and CDR2 is YFSETQ in the germline V gene. CDR3 bases: TGCGCCAGCAGCTTGGTGTGGGGCCGCGAGCAGTACTTC. Protein product: CASSLVWGREQYF.

The rearrangement links TRBV2 to TRBJ1-3; D unresolved. Germline V CDR1 and CDR2: SNHLY, FYNNEI. Deletions cut 4 bases from V and 0 bases from J, with 13 bases between. The CDR3 has 16 residues. CDR3: CASSGIGRGSGNTIYF. As DNA, the CDR3 is TGTGCCAGCAGTGGAATTGGACGGGGCTCTGGAAACACCATATATTTT.

This clone has just a few counts. The chain couples TRBV27 to TRBJ2-3; a weak D match, TRBD1 (5 bases). The V end was cut by 1 base, the J end by 3 bases, with 8 bases between. The germline V gene has CDR1 MNHEY and CDR2 SMNVEV (reference sequence). The CDR3 runs 14 residues. CDR3 residues: CASSLFGATDTQYF. CDR3 bases: TGTGCCAGCAGTTTATTTGGGGCGACAGATACGCAGTATTTT.

The V gene is TRBV5-6, the J gene TRBJ1-3, with TRBD1 as a possible D gene (5 bases). The CDR3 is 13 amino acids. Trimming took 4 bases from V and 4 from J, leaving 9 bases between them. Germline assignment: CDR1 SGHDT and CDR2 YYEEEE. This CDR3 is CASSTGAGNTIYF. CDR3 DNA sequence: TGTGCCAGCAGCACAGGAGCCGGAAACACCATATATTTT.